The clone carrying this T cell receptor beta chain is a singleton in its sample. Its specificity is unknown. The data are from a study of T cell repertoires in ileal Crohn's disease. Study context: Under 40% were active smokers at surgery; median disease duration was nearly eight years.

Study-level points and caveats: Clonal expansions were more frequent in active smokers than non-smokers at surgery. Mucosal expansions were suggested to be mainly CD8 T cells.

Germline V lookup: CDR1 SGHDT, CDR2 YYEEEE. V dropped 5 bases and J dropped 5 bases, with 19 bases sitting between them. The CDR3 is 15 residues long. Each sample's TCRB immunosequencing used around 470 nanograms of biopsy DNA. Profiling relied on immunoSEQ multiplex PCR, and the TCRdb table lists in-frame clones only, not all of them. The sample yields around 33,000 clones, about four fifths seen once. The material sequenced was ileal tissue. The sequence came from an adult with Crohn's disease. The chain recombines TRBV5-6 with TRBJ2-5, with D tentatively TRBD2 (7 bases). The CDR3 nucleotides read TGTGCCAGCAGGCTTCGGGGAGGGGGGGCGGAGACCCAGTACTTC. It is translated as CASRLRGGGAETQYF.